One sample yielded the 9 T cell receptor beta chains listed below, sequenced in a study of vaccination and CD4 T cells after COVID-19. Specified treatment: approximately nine-day PBMC culture with coronavirus spike peptide pools or control peptides (ViraFEST assay). According to the study, CD4+ T cells from the unexposed donor were gathered ahead of the COVID-19 pandemic (2011-2018). Which antigens these TCRs recognize remains unknown. The Oncomine TCR Beta short-read assay sequenced DNA from cultured CD4+ T cells. Each CDR3 protein gets one entry after TCRdb re-called the PCR reads with MiXCR. The sample lists roughly 4,900 distinct CDR3 sequences, around three fifths occurring once. The material sequenced was CD4+ T cells from blood, cultured in vitro. These receptors originate from a human donor in good health.

This clonotype was detected once. The chain carries TRBV25-1 and TRBJ2-7, with D possibly being TRBD2 (6 bases). The CDR3 loop spans 16 amino acids. Between the trimmed V and J ends, which lost 4 bases and 2 bases, there was a span of 18 bases. CDR1 is MGHDK and CDR2 is SYGVNS in the germline V gene. The CDR3 coding sequence is TGTGCCAGCAGTGTTTCGTCTAGCGAATCGGCCTACGAGCAGTACTTC. Protein: CASSVSSSESAYEQYF.

This clonotype was seen only a few times. J is TRBJ1-5 and V is TRBV19; TRBD1 aligns across 7 bases. The CDR3 runs 16 residues. In germline, CDR1 is LNHDA, CDR2 SQIVND (reference sequence). V lost 5 bases to trimming and J lost 2 bases; unmatched junction nucleotides: 9. The CDR3 loop is CASSGRTGLGNQPQHF. In DNA, the CDR3 is TGTGCCAGTAGTGGCCGGACAGGTCTGGGCAATCAGCCCCAGCATTTT.

The chain links TRBV20-1 to TRBJ2-1, with 9 bases identical to TRBD2. With V trimmed by 0 bases and J by 8 bases, 14 bases remained unmatched. From germline, CDR1 is DFQATT and CDR2 SNEGSKA (reference sequence). The length of the CDR3 is 17 residues. The CDR3: CSARDWMGGRATYEQFF. CDR3 DNA sequence: TGCAGTGCTAGAGATTGGATGGGCGGGAGGGCCACGTATGAGCAGTTCTTC.

The rearrangement joins TRBV11-2 to TRBJ1-6; D might be TRBD1 (6 bases). Per germline, CDR1 SGHAT and CDR2 FQNNGV. The V gene lost 1 base and the J gene lost 12 bases, with 13 bases spanning the gap. This CDR3 is built from 14 residues. The chain's CDR3 is CASSLGQVPLPLHF. As DNA, the CDR3 is TGTGCCAGCAGCTTAGGACAGGTCCCTTTACCCCTCCACTTT.

The chain recombines TRBV20-1 with TRBJ1-2; 7 bases are a match to TRBD1. With 3 bases clipped from V and 3 bases from J, the junction kept 10 bases outside the gene matches. The CDR3 runs 15 residues. Looked up from germline, CDR1 is DFQATT and CDR2 is SNEGSKA (reference sequence). In DNA form, the CDR3 reads TGCAGTGCTAGTGCCGGTGACAGGGCGGACTATGGCTACACCTTC. Translated: CSASAGDRADYGYTF.

This clonotype was counted a few times. The gene calls are TRBV6-1 and TRBJ1-5; a weak D match, TRBD1 (6 bases). The CDR3 contains 14 residues. CDR1 MNHNS and CDR2 SASEGT come from the germline V gene. V shed 3 bases and J shed 6 bases, with 12 bases lying between them. CDR3 nucleotide sequence: TGTGCCAGCAGTGATTTGGGGGGCAGTCAGCCCCAGCATTTT. This codes for CASSDLGGSQPQHF.

The chain uses TRBV27 and TRBJ1-2; D not certain. This CDR3 is built from 14 residues. Per germline, CDR1 MNHEY and CDR2 SMNVEV (reference sequence). V dropped 6 bases and J dropped 8 bases, with 19 bases sitting between them. CDR3 coding DNA: TGTGCCAGCAGGTTGCGCGGCGGAGCGGGAGGCTACACCTTC. Residues: CASRLRGGAGGYTF.

This clonotype was picked up a small number of times. The chain recombines TRBV20-1 with TRBJ1-1; no definite D call. The CDR3 has 13 amino acids. V gave up 1 base and J gave up 2 bases, with 8 bases separating them. Germline V CDR1 and CDR2: DFQATT, SNEGSKA (reference sequence). The CDR3 DNA reads TGCAGTGCTAGAGCGAAACCCAACACTGAAGCTTTCTTT. Its protein product is CSARAKPNTEAFF.

The rearrangement links TRBV6-1 to TRBJ2-5; TRBD2 might be the D (5 bases). The length of the CDR3 is 14 residues. The germline gives CDR1 MNHNS, CDR2 SASEGT. Trimming left V 5 bases short and J 5 bases short, with 15 bases between. CDR3 residues: CASSPPGSAETQYF. CDR3 DNA: TGTGCCAGCAGTCCCCCGGGTAGCGCGGAGACCCAGTACTTC.